This TCR beta chain was observed in a study of blood T cell repertoires in COVID-19. For the study at large: COVID-19 samples from acute and convalescent phases originated in the United States, Italy and Spain. Sources were T cells, B-cell-depleted T cells, or PBMCs; the material itself was cDNA or gDNA.

In the original workflow: Nucleated cell counts were estimated from reference gene primer amplification. Produced via immunoSEQ multiplex PCR; TCRdb's table is partial and in-frame only. V, J and clone size derive from that table, while D and trimming were established from the DNA sequence. This table holds about 300,000 clones, approximately 86% found once. The CDR3 is 14 residues long. From germline, CDR1 is DFQATT and CDR2 SNEGSKA (reference sequence). V was cut by 3 bases and J by 2 bases, with 13 bases left in between. The receptor comes from a man aged 65 to 79 with acute or convalescent COVID-19. The chain joins TRBV20-1 to TRBJ1-1; D uncertain. What was sequenced was peripheral blood. The CDR3 DNA sequence: TGCAGTGCTAGTTGGAGGTCGGGCAACACTGAAGCTTTCTTT. Its translation: CSASWRSGNTEAFF.